The T cell receptor (beta chain) described here comes from a study of cytomegalovirus exposure and HLA in healthy donors. Study results and limitations: A later analysis reportedly found fewer N-insertions in an Asian-associated ancestry cluster than the roughly 670-donor mean. Judged likely to be a sequencing artifact was a cluster of highly shared sequence variants. There were several of the most significant clusters that appeared linked to common viral pathogens in a later analysis. Apart from CMV serostatus, no immune exposure information was available.

About this clone: The antigen is not known.

Both 60 Vbeta primers and 13 Jbeta primers went into the PCR. Using immunoSEQ multiplex PCR, the repertoire was profiled, and TCRdb retains in-frame clones only, with some absent. The ten most abundant clones cover around 2.2% of a sample with approximately 120,000 clones. V lost 5 bases and J lost 4; bases outside the gene matches: 10. The germline V gene encodes CDR1 SGDLS and CDR2 YYNGEE. The CDR3 sequence is 15 residues long. This chain uses TRBV9 with TRBJ2-5, with 8 bases matching TRBD1. The sample taken for sequencing was PBMCs. This sequence originates from a man between 35 and 55 years old in good health and CMV-seronegative. The chain's CDR3 is CASSSGQGPRETQYF. CDR3 in DNA: TGTGCCAGCAGTTCCGGACAGGGCCCCCGAGAGACCCAGTACTTC.